This TCR beta chain was sequenced in a study of identical twins. Study outcomes and limitations: Excess low generation probability was seen in twin-shared out-of-frame alpha sequences. Insertion counts were lower in abundant cord blood beta clonotypes, a trend that memory repertoires did not show.

The CDR3 loop spans 10 amino acids. The germline V and J ends were trimmed by 8 bases and 7 bases, with 5 bases remaining between them. In germline, CDR1 is MGHDK, CDR2 SYGVNS. In TCRdb, the 5' RACE reads were re-called with MiXCR into one record per CDR3 protein. The table lists approximately 190,000 distinct CDR3 sequences, about a sixth of them singletons, with 40% in the top ten. Points on this clonotype: The antigen remains unidentified.

The sample was also reused in another study, on T cells expressing NK-cell markers. Per that study: Eight donors were sequenced, seven testing HCMV-seropositive and one testing seronegative. In a group of about 6 donors, dominant NKG2C+ clonotypes represented about 1.0-7.0% of CD8+ T cells.

The specimen sequenced was CD8+ T cells sorted from blood. The chain has TRBV25-1 and TRBJ1-4; D unresolved. The source of this sequence is a woman aged 18-30 years in good health. CDR3 nucleotide sequence: TGTGCCAGCTGGAGTGAAAAACTGTTTTTT. It specifies CASWSEKLFF.